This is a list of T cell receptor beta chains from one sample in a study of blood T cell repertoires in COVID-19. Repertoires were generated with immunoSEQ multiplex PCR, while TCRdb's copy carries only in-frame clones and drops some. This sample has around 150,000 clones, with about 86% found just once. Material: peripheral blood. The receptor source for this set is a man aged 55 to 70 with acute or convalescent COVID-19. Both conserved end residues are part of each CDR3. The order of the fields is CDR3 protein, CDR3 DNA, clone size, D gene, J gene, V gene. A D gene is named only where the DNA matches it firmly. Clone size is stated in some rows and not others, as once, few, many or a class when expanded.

cdr3_aa: CASSETGGAIEAFF
cdr3_nt: TGTGCCAGCAGTGAGACAGGGGGCGCGATTGAAGCTTTCTTT
clone_size: NA
d_call: TRBD1
j_call: TRBJ1-1
v_call: TRBV6-1

cdr3_aa: CSVRNYNEQFF
cdr3_nt: TGCAGCGTCCGTAATTACAATGAGCAGTTCTTC
clone_size: NA
d_call: NA
j_call: TRBJ2-1
v_call: TRBV29-1

cdr3_aa: CASSGQGNTEAFF
cdr3_nt: TGTGCCAGCAGCGGACAGGGGAACACTGAAGCTTTCTTT
clone_size: once
d_call: TRBD1
j_call: TRBJ1-1
v_call: TRBV6-6

cdr3_aa: CSVGRGLAGVVEQYF
cdr3_nt: TGCAGCGTCGGCCGAGGACTAGCGGGAGTAGTCGAGCAGTACTTC
clone_size: NA
d_call: TRBD2
j_call: TRBJ2-7
v_call: TRBV29-1

cdr3_aa: CASSDGLAVNYEQYF
cdr3_nt: TGTGCCAGCAGCGACGGACTAGCGGTAAACTACGAGCAGTACTTC
clone_size: NA
d_call: TRBD2
j_call: TRBJ2-7
v_call: TRBV7-9

cdr3_aa: CASSFISDRGRGGYTF
cdr3_nt: TGTGCCAGCAGTTTTATATCGGACAGGGGGCGCGGAGGCTACACCTTC
clone_size: NA
d_call: TRBD1
j_call: TRBJ1-2
v_call: TRBV27

cdr3_aa: CASSMGQGGQTQYF
cdr3_nt: TGCGCCAGCAGCATGGGACAGGGGGGGCAGACCCAGTACTTC
clone_size: once
d_call: TRBD1
j_call: TRBJ2-5
v_call: TRBV5-1

cdr3_aa: CSVVPVGNQPQHF
cdr3_nt: TGCAGCGTTGTACCAGTCGGCAATCAGCCCCAGCATTTT
clone_size: NA
d_call: NA
j_call: TRBJ1-5
v_call: TRBV29-1

cdr3_aa: CASSPLAESTDTQYF
cdr3_nt: TGTGCCAGCAGCCCCCTGGCGGAAAGCACAGATACGCAGTATTTT
clone_size: NA
d_call: NA
j_call: TRBJ2-3
v_call: TRBV7-3

cdr3_aa: CAWYPRRLMNTEAFF
cdr3_nt: TGTGCCTGGTACCCGAGGAGACTAATGAACACTGAAGCTTTCTTT
clone_size: NA
d_call: NA
j_call: TRBJ1-1
v_call: TRBV30

cdr3_aa: CAWSEQSEQFF
cdr3_nt: TGTGCCTGGAGTGAACAAAGTGAGCAGTTCTTC
clone_size: NA
d_call: NA
j_call: TRBJ2-1
v_call: TRBV30

cdr3_aa: CASSLGHGDTQYF
cdr3_nt: TGTGCCAGCAGCTTAGGGCACGGAGATACGCAGTATTTT
clone_size: NA
d_call: NA
j_call: TRBJ2-3
v_call: TRBV7-3

cdr3_aa: CASSLYGLAKNTGELFF
cdr3_nt: TGTGCCAGCAGTTTATACGGGCTAGCGAAGAACACCGGGGAGCTGTTTTTT
clone_size: NA
d_call: NA
j_call: TRBJ2-2
v_call: TRBV27

cdr3_aa: CASSYGLAGITDTQYF
cdr3_nt: TGTGCCAGCAGCTACGGACTAGCGGGAATCACAGATACGCAGTATTTT
clone_size: NA
d_call: TRBD2
j_call: TRBJ2-3
v_call: TRBV4-2

cdr3_aa: CASSLGASGRAGVDTQYF
cdr3_nt: TGTGCCAGCAGTCTAGGAGCTAGCGGGAGGGCGGGGGTAGATACGCAGTATTTT
clone_size: NA
d_call: TRBD2
j_call: TRBJ2-3
v_call: TRBV28